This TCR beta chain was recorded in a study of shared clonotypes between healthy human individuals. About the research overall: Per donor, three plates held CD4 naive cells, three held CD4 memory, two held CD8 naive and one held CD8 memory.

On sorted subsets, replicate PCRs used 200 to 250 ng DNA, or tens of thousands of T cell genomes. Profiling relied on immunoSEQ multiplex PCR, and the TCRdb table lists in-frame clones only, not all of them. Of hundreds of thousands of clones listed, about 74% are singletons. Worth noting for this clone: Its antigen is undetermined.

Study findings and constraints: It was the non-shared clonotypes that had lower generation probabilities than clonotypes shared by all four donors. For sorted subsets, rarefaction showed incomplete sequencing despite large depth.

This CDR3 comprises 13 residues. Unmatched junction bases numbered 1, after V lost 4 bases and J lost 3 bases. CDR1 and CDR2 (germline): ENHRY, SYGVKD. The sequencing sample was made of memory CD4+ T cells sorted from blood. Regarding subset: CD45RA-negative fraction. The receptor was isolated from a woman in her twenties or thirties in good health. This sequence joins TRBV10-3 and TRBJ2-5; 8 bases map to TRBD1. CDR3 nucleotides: TGTGCCATCAGTGTGGACAGGGAAGAGACCCAGTACTTC. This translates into CAISVDREETQYF.